This entry lists 31 T cell receptor beta chains sequenced from one sample in a study of T cells in localized non-small cell lung cancer. Here immunoSEQ multiplex PCR was the method, and the copy in TCRdb shows in-frame clones only, minus some. The sample lists 45,000 to 70,000 clones; 86% were seen once. The starting material was peripheral blood, obtained before any cancer treatment. These receptor sequences come from a woman aged 35-75 years with stage I lung adenocarcinoma.

The chain has TRBV28 and TRBJ2-3; 10 nucleotides agree with TRBD1. Germline CDR1 is MDHEN and CDR2 is SYDVKM. V was clipped by 1 base and J by 3 bases; unmatched bases: 1. The CDR3 spans 15 residues. CDR3 in amino acids: CASSLSGQGTDTQYF. The CDR3 DNA follows: TGTGCCAGCAGTTTATCGGGACAGGGGACAGATACGCAGTATTTT.

The CDR3 coding sequence is TGCGCCAGCAGCGCGGGACTGATACCGGGACTAGAGAACAATGAGCAGTTCTTC. This sequence encodes CASSAGLIPGLENNEQFF. The genes are TRBV5-1 and TRBJ2-1; 8 bases line up with TRBD2. Trimming took 4 bases from V and 5 from J; bases not matched to a gene: 17. This CDR3 region has 18 residues. The germline CDR1 and CDR2 sequences are SGHRS and YFSETQ.

There are a few counts of this clone. The chain employs TRBV6-1 and TRBJ2-7, with D hard to call. The length of the CDR3 is 13 residues. Germline lookup yields CDR1 MNHNS and CDR2 SASEGT. The V end was cut by 3 bases, the J end by 2 bases, with 8 bases between. CDR3 amino acids: CASSDGHPYEQYF. The CDR3 nucleotides are TGTGCCAGCAGTGACGGCCATCCCTACGAGCAGTACTTC.

The J gene is TRBJ1-6, the V gene TRBV2, with TRBD1 matching over 8 bases. Germline CDR1 and CDR2: SNHLY and FYNNEI. This CDR3 contains 14 residues. V lost 3 bases, J lost 10 bases, and 5 bases stayed unmatched. DNA for the CDR3: TGTGCCAGCAGTGAGACCAGGGGGCTATCACCCCTCCACTTT. It encodes CASSETRGLSPLHF.

The J gene is TRBJ1-1, the V gene TRBV29-1; 7 bases fit TRBD1. The CDR3 spans 11 residues. J gave up 5 bases and V 6 bases, and 3 bases lay outside the gene matches. The germline gives CDR1 SQVTM, CDR2 ANQGSEA. CDR3 nucleotides: TGCAGCGTGGGACAGCGTACTGAAGCTTTCTTT. This gives the protein CSVGQRTEAFF.

The chain has TRBV19 and TRBJ1-1; 8 bases align to TRBD1. The junction had 1 base not matched to a gene; V was cut back by 3 bases and J by 1 base. Germline V gene data show CDR1 as LNHDA and CDR2 as SQIVND (reference sequence). The CDR3 is 14 amino acids. Here the CDR3 reads CASSIGTGNTEAFF. CDR3 nucleotides: TGTGCCAGTAGTATCGGGACAGGGAACACTGAAGCTTTCTTT.

J is TRBJ2-1 and V is TRBV10-3; 9 nucleotides line up with TRBD2. CDR3 length equals 15 residues. The V gene end was trimmed by 6 bases and the J gene end by 2 bases; junction bases not matched to a gene: 5. Germline V CDR1 and CDR2: ENHRY, SYGVKD. The CDR3: CAIRSSGAPYNEQFF. In DNA form, the CDR3 reads TGTGCCATCAGATCTAGCGGGGCCCCCTACAATGAGCAGTTCTTC.

CDR3 sequence: CASSEGDRGRAFF. The CDR3 DNA sequence: TGTGCCAGCAGTGAAGGGGACAGGGGTCGCGCTTTCTTT. The rearrangement joins TRBV6-1 to TRBJ1-1; 10 bases are shared with TRBD1. The CDR3 consists of 13 residues. The V and J ends lost 1 base and 11 bases, in that order; junction bases with no gene match: 4. CDR1 and CDR2 (germline): MNHNS, SASEGT.

The chain uses TRBV9 and TRBJ2-1; D is possibly TRBD2 (6 bases). The CDR3 is 16 amino acids. The V gene lost 4 bases and the J gene lost 2 bases, with 16 bases spanning the gap. Germline assignment: CDR1 SGDLS and CDR2 YYNGEE. The CDR3 DNA reads as TGTGCCAGCAGCTATACGGGGGAACGAACCTACAATGAGCAGTTCTTC. This sequence encodes CASSYTGERTYNEQFF.

The rearrangement uses TRBV2 and TRBJ2-4, with a possible D match to TRBD1 (5 bases). This CDR3 region has 15 residues. The V gene lost 3 bases and the J gene lost 0 bases, with 9 bases spanning the gap. Germline loops: CDR1 SNHLY, CDR2 FYNNEI. The CDR3 sequence: CASSEDILAKNIQYF. The CDR3, as DNA: TGTGCCAGCAGTGAGGACATTTTAGCCAAAAACATTCAGTACTTC.

As concerns this clone: This sample includes further DNA sequences coding for the same CDR3. The chain couples TRBV5-1 to TRBJ2-2, with 13 bases matching TRBD2. Per germline, CDR1 SGHRS and CDR2 YFSETQ. There are 16 residues in the CDR3. With V trimmed by 4 bases and J by 4 bases, 4 bases remained unmatched. The CDR3 DNA reads as TGCGCCAGCAGCCTTCGGACTAGCGGGGGCACCGGGGAGCTGTTTTTT. Translating gives CASSLRTSGGTGELFF.

Only a few counts were recorded for this clone. The J gene is TRBJ2-7, the V gene TRBV7-9; D is tentatively TRBD1 or TRBD2 (6 bases each). V dropped 5 bases and J dropped 5 bases, with 19 bases sitting between them. The length of the CDR3 is 15 residues. CDR1 is SEHNR and CDR2 is FQNEAQ in the germline V gene (reference sequence). CDR3 sequence reads: CASSPVGGHYHEQYF. The CDR3, as DNA: TGTGCCAGCAGCCCGGTCGGGGGACATTACCACGAGCAGTACTTC.

CDR3 residues: CASSVFPGPSYEQYF. The CDR3 coding sequence is TGTGCCAGCAGCGTATTTCCGGGGCCCTCATACGAGCAGTACTTC. The V and J genes are TRBV9 and TRBJ2-7, with D possibly being TRBD1 or TRBD2 (5 bases each). The germline V and J ends were trimmed by 1 base and 4 bases, with 15 bases remaining between them. The germline gives CDR1 SGDLS, CDR2 YYNGEE. The CDR3 loop spans 15 amino acids.

V is TRBV5-6 and J is TRBJ1-2; D gene ambiguous. Trimming removed 3 bases at V and 2 bases at J, with 5 bases between. The CDR3 extends over 12 amino acids. Germline CDR1 reads SGHDT; CDR2 reads YYEEEE. The CDR3 region is CASSYRNYGYTF. The CDR3 DNA reads as TGTGCCAGCAGCTATCGGAACTATGGCTACACCTTC. The complete variable domain, with remaining parts taken from reference TRBV5-6 and TRBJ1-2, reads DAGVTQSPTHLIKTRGQQVTLRCSPKSGHDTVSWYQQALGQGPQFIFQYYEEEERQRGNFPDRFSGHQFPNYSSELNVNALLLGDSALYLCASSYRNYGYTFGSGTRLTVV.

This chain joins TRBV6-5 and TRBJ1-2; D is unresolved. V was shortened by 2 bases and J by 4 bases, with 11 bases between the two germline ends. The CDR3 runs 14 residues. The germline V gene has CDR1 MNHEY and CDR2 SVGAGI. CDR3 sequence: CASSYRQRVYGYTF. The CDR3 DNA reads as TGTGCCAGCAGTTACCGCCAGCGTGTCTATGGCTACACCTTC.

V and J are TRBV5-6 and TRBJ1-5; D is perhaps TRBD1 (6 bases). Germline CDR1 reads SGHDT; CDR2 reads YYEEEE. The CDR3 has 14 residues. The germline V and J ends were trimmed by 1 base and 6 bases, with 11 bases remaining between them. The CDR3 coding sequence is TGTGCCAGCAGCTTGCAGGGGTTTTTTCAGCCCCAGCATTTT. This gives the protein CASSLQGFFQPQHF.

The CDR3 DNA reads TGTGCCAGTAGTATAGGACAGGGAAGCGCAGATACGCAGTATTTT. It yields the protein CASSIGQGSADTQYF. The rearrangement uses TRBV19 and TRBJ2-3, with TRBD1 matching over 7 bases. J was trimmed by 4 bases and V by 1 base; bases with no gene match: 5. CDR1 and CDR2 from the germline V gene are LNHDA and SQIVND (reference sequence). CDR3 size: 15 residues. Combining the CDR3 with reference TRBV19 and TRBJ2-3 gives the whole variable domain DGGITQSPKYLFRKEGQNVTLSCEQNLNHDAMYWYRQDPGQGLRLIYYSQIVNDFQKGDIAEGYSVSREKKESFPLTVTSAQKNPTAFYLCASSIGQGSADTQYFGPGTRLTVL.

The table lists this clone with a count of one. The V and J genes are TRBV9 and TRBJ2-5; 8 bases are a match to TRBD2. V dropped 1 base and J dropped 4; count of bases not matched to a gene: 3. CDR1 SGDLS and CDR2 YYNGEE come from the germline V gene. The CDR3 covers 14 residues. The CDR3 nucleotides are TGTGCCAGCAGCGTAACGGGGGGGCGAGAGACCCAGTACTTC. Amino acids: CASSVTGGRETQYF.

There are a few counts of this clone. This sequence joins TRBV19 and TRBJ1-5; weak D call: TRBD1 (6 bases). Germline V gene data show CDR1 as LNHDA and CDR2 as SQIVND (reference sequence). V lost 7 bases to trimming and J lost 7 bases, with 20 bases between them. This CDR3 spans 15 amino acids. The CDR3 DNA reads as TGTGCCAGTACCAAGAACAGGGAGAGGTACCAGCCCCAGCATTTT. Protein product: CASTKNRERYQPQHF.

The V gene is TRBV6-5, the J gene TRBJ2-2; TRBD1 is a possible D gene (6 bases). The CDR3 is 15 residues long. Germline V gives CDR1 MNHEY, CDR2 SVGAGI. Trimming removed 5 bases from V and 4 bases from J, with 14 bases in between. The CDR3 sequence: CASSLQGEATGELFF. CDR3 sequence (DNA): TGTGCCAGCAGTCTACAGGGTGAGGCCACCGGGGAGCTGTTTTTT.

The rearrangement links TRBV9 to TRBJ1-5; D not certain. The CDR3 runs 15 residues. Germline CDR1 is SGDLS and CDR2 is YYNGEE. The germline V and J ends were trimmed by 0 bases and 3 bases, with 10 bases remaining between them. CDR3 residues: CASSVGTADNQPQHF. The CDR3 DNA follows: TGTGCCAGCAGCGTAGGAACAGCGGACAATCAGCCCCAGCATTTT.

The gene calls are TRBV7-3 and TRBJ2-2, with D possibly TRBD2 on 7 matching bases. The germline V gene encodes CDR1 SGHTA and CDR2 FQGTGA. This CDR3 contains 16 residues. V lost 5 bases, J lost 2 bases, and 15 bases lay in between. DNA of the CDR3: TGTGCCAGCAGCCAGTCCGGGGGGCGCAACACCGGGGAGCTGTTTTTT. It yields the protein CASSQSGGRNTGELFF.

The genes are TRBV29-1 and TRBJ2-3, with 7 positions matching TRBD2. Germline values: CDR1 SQVTM, CDR2 ANQGSEA. Losses at the gene ends were 3 bases for V and 2 bases for J; bases not matched to a gene: 2. The CDR3 is made up of 13 amino acids. CDR3 nucleotide sequence: TGCAGCGTTGAGGGGGACTACACAGATACGCAGTATTTT. This gives the protein CSVEGDYTDTQYF.

This clone was detected a few times. This chain joins TRBV30 and TRBJ1-3; TRBD1 aligns across 7 bases. V lost 2 bases, J lost 4 bases, and 8 bases stayed unmatched. The CDR3 is 15 amino acids. Germline V gene lookup returns CDR1 GTSNPN and CDR2 SVGIG (reference sequence). The DNA of the CDR3 is TGTGCCTGGAGTCCACAGGGGTCAAGAGGAAACACCATATATTTT. This sequence encodes CAWSPQGSRGNTIYF.

J is TRBJ2-4 and V is TRBV30; D remains ambiguous. This CDR3 is built from 15 residues. Germline CDR1 GTSNPN, CDR2 SVGIG (reference sequence). The germline V and J ends were trimmed by 2 bases and 1 base, with 12 bases remaining between them. DNA of the CDR3: TGTGCCTGGAGTACTTCTCTGGCGGCCAAAAACATTCAGTACTTC. Protein product: CAWSTSLAAKNIQYF.

The DNA of the CDR3 is TGTGCCATCAGTGAAGGCGGGGCGGGGTCAGATACGCAGTATTTT. Translation gives CAISEGGAGSDTQYF. This chain joins TRBV10-3 and TRBJ2-3; possibly TRBD2 for D (6 bases). The CDR3 is 15 residues long. V lost 3 bases, J lost 4 bases, and 14 bases lay in between. CDR1 and CDR2 from the germline V gene are ENHRY and SYGVKD.

The V gene is TRBV4-1, the J gene TRBJ1-1, with D possibly TRBD1 on 5 matching bases. CDR3 length equals 13 residues. Germline V gene data show CDR1 as MGHRA and CDR2 as YSYEKL. V lost 4 bases and J 7 bases, leaving 13 bases between the germline ends. The CDR3 region has the DNA TGCGCCAGCAGCCGAGTGTCGGGGGGTGAAGCTTTCTTT. Its translation is CASSRVSGGEAFF.

V and J are TRBV6-5 and TRBJ1-1, with D unclear. The CDR3 consists of 14 residues. CDR1 is MNHEY and CDR2 is SVGAGI in the germline V gene. The ends were cut back, 4 bases at V and 1 base at J, with 10 bases in the middle. CDR3 coding DNA: TGTGCCAGCAGTTCAACGGCAAGGAACACTGAAGCTTTCTTT. This encodes CASSSTARNTEAFF.

The chain is built from TRBV10-3 and TRBJ2-3; 12 bases line up with TRBD2. CDR1 is ENHRY and CDR2 is SYGVKD in the germline V gene. This CDR3 has 14 amino acids. The V segment lost 11 bases and the J segment 4 bases; nucleotides outside the gene matches: 7. CDR3 DNA sequence: TGTGCCCTTTCGACTAGCGGGGGCCCAGATACGCAGTATTTT. Protein product: CALSTSGGPDTQYF.

This chain links TRBV14 with TRBJ2-5; D unresolved. V was shortened by 1 base and J by 5 bases, with 11 bases between the two germline ends. Germline V gives CDR1 SGHDN, CDR2 FVKESK. There are 14 residues in the CDR3. The DNA of the CDR3 is TGTGCCAGCAGCCAAGCCCCACTATGGGAGACCCAGTACTTC. Protein sequence: CASSQAPLWETQYF. The full variable domain, its missing parts supplied by reference TRBV14 and TRBJ2-5, is EAGVTQFPSHSVIEKGQTVTLRCDPISGHDNLYWYRRVMGKEIKFLLHFVKESKQDESGMPNNRFLAERTGGTYSTLKVQPAELEDSGVYFCASSQAPLWETQYFGPGTRLLVL.

This clone appeared once. This rearrangement joins TRBV11-3 to TRBJ1-6; D unresolved. The CDR3 runs 13 residues. Trimming stripped 1 base from V and 7 bases from J, with 5 bases between. Germline V gives CDR1 SGHNT, CDR2 YENEEA. CDR3 sequence (DNA): TGTGCCAGCAGCTTAGGGAGGAATTCACCCCTCCACTTT. It encodes CASSLGRNSPLHF.